Listed below are T cell receptor beta chains from one sample, sequenced in a study of T cell responses to AZD1222 COVID-19 vaccine. The data were produced by immunoSEQ multiplex PCR, yet TCRdb's version contains in-frame clones alone and is incomplete. This table holds about 130,000 clones, about 86% found once. The specimen was peripheral blood, collected on day 0 of AZD1222 vaccination. The receptors were gathered from an adult in good health. Each CDR3 is given with its conserved first and last residue. The D gene is left open where the match is weak. Clone sizes are given selectively: once, few, many, or a class where the clone is expanded.

v_call	clone_size	j_call	d_call	cdr3_nt	cdr3_aa
TRBV7-9	-	TRBJ2-2	-	TGTGCCAGCAGCTTTACCGGGGAGCTGTTTTTT	CASSFTGELFF
TRBV15	once	TRBJ1-2	-	TGTGCCACCAGCAGACCCTATGGCTATGGCTACACCTTC	CATSRPYGYGYTF
TRBV7-8	once	TRBJ2-7	-	TGTGCCAGCAGCTTAAATACAGCCGAGCAGTACTTC	CASSLNTAEQYF
TRBV27	once	TRBJ2-1	TRBD1	TGTGCCAGCACTCCGGGACAGGCGTACAATGAGCAGTTCTTC	CASTPGQAYNEQFF
TRBV18	-	TRBJ1-6	-	TGTGCCAGCTCACCCGCAGGGGATTCACCCCTCCACTTT	CASSPAGDSPLHF
TRBV7-3	-	TRBJ2-7	TRBD1	TGTGCCAGCAGCTTAAACCGGGACAGGGAACACGAGCAGTACTTC	CASSLNRDREHEQYF
TRBV24-1	-	TRBJ2-5	TRBD1	TGTGCCACCAGTGATTTGACAGGGGGAGAGACCCAGTACTTC	CATSDLTGGETQYF
TRBV3-1/TRBV3-2	-	TRBJ2-7	TRBD1	TGTGCCAGCAGCCCCCACGGGGACAGTGACTCCTACGAGCAGTACTTC	CASSPHGDSDSYEQYF
TRBV24-1	few	TRBJ1-1	-	TGTGCCACCAGTGATCGACACCCCGAAGCTTTCTTT	CATSDRHPEAFF
TRBV9	-	TRBJ2-1	-	TGTGCCAGCAGCGCAACGGACCCACCCTACAATGAGCAGTTCTTC	CASSATDPPYNEQFF
TRBV5-4	-	TRBJ1-1	-	TGTGCCAGCAGAATATCGTTTCGGGGGAACACTGAAGCTTTCTTT	CASRISFRGNTEAFF
TRBV9	-	TRBJ2-2	TRBD2	TGTGCCAGCAGCTTTACGCTAGCGGGGGGGCCCGGGGAGCTGTTTTTT	CASSFTLAGGPGELFF
TRBV15	-	TRBJ1-6	-	TGTGCCACCAGCAGAGACAGGGGCACAAATTCACCCCTCCACTTT	CATSRDRGTNSPLHF
TRBV18	few	TRBJ1-6	-	TGTGCCAGCTCGGGCCCACAGGGCTCCCTCCACTTT	CASSGPQGSLHF
TRBV7-8	-	TRBJ2-3	-	TGTGCCAGCAGCTCAAATTGGCAGGGTTCGGGCACAGATACGCAGTATTTT	CASSSNWQGSGTDTQYF
TRBV6-5	-	TRBJ1-1	TRBD1	TGTGCCACCCTTGGGTTCAGGGGGATCACTGAAGCTTTCTTT	CATLGFRGITEAFF
TRBV6-5	-	TRBJ1-6	-	TGTGCCAGCAGTCCTCGGGACCTTTCACCCCTCCACTTT	CASSPRDLSPLHF
TRBV11-2	-	TRBJ2-6	-	TGTGCCAGCACAGGGGCTGGGGCCAACGTCCTGACTTTC	CASTGAGANVLTF
TRBV9	-	TRBJ2-1	-	TGTGCCAGCAGCGTAGCTGCGGGCTTCAATGAGCAGTTCTTC	CASSVAAGFNEQFF
TRBV7-3	-	TRBJ2-7	-	TGTGCCAGCCACCCATACGAAAGATACGAGCAGTACTTC	CASHPYERYEQYF
TRBV4-2	-	TRBJ2-3	-	TGTGCCAGCAGCCAAGATAGGGCAGGGGTGGCAGATACGCAGTATTTT	CASSQDRAGVADTQYF
TRBV29-1	-	TRBJ1-1	-	TGCAGCGCCCGGGACGACATGAACACTGAAGCTTTCTTT	CSARDDMNTEAFF
TRBV5-8	-	TRBJ1-2	-	TGTGCCAGCAGCTCACGGCGTCTGTCCCCCCGCGGCTACACCTTC	CASSSRRLSPRGYTF
TRBV6-7	-	TRBJ1-1	-	TGTGCCAGCAGTTATGTCGCGCCGAACACTGAAGCTTTCTTT	CASSYVAPNTEAFF
TRBV25-1	-	TRBJ2-7	-	TGTGCCAGCAGTGAAATGGGAGGAACCTACGAGCAGTACTTC	CASSEMGGTYEQYF
TRBV18	-	TRBJ2-7	TRBD1	TGTGCCAGCTCATCGACTCCGGGACAGGGCTACGAGCAGTACTTC	CASSSTPGQGYEQYF
TRBV12-3/TRBV12-4	-	TRBJ1-4	-	TGTGCCAGCAGTTTCTTGGGAAACGAAAAACTGTTTTTT	CASSFLGNEKLFF
TRBV6-5	-	TRBJ1-6	-	TGTGCCAGCAGTCGGCAGCCGATAAGTTCACCCCTCCACTTT	CASSRQPISSPLHF
TRBV6-4	-	TRBJ2-5	-	TGTGCCAGCAGCCTATTTCTCCAGATACCAACAGGGCCCCAAGAGACCCAGTACTTC	CASSLFLQIPTGPQETQYF
TRBV28	once	TRBJ2-4	TRBD1	TGTGCCAGCAGACCCGTAAACAGGGGGCGTTTTGCCAAAAACATTCAGTACTTC	CASRPVNRGRFAKNIQYF
TRBV5-4	-	TRBJ1-2	-	TGTGCCAGCAGCTTGGGCGGGAGTTATGGCTACACCTTC	CASSLGGSYGYTF
TRBV19	-	TRBJ1-1	-	TGTGCCAGTAGTATGATGGGTGTAAGAGCTTTCTTT	CASSMMGVRAFF
TRBV29-1	-	TRBJ1-2	-	TGCAGCGTTGAGACCTACAGGGAAGGGACTCATGGCTACACCTTC	CSVETYREGTHGYTF
TRBV9	-	TRBJ1-3	-	TGTGCCAGCAGCGCAGCCCCGGGCCGTGGAAACACCATATATTTT	CASSAAPGRGNTIYF
TRBV19	-	TRBJ2-1	TRBD2	TGTGCCAGTAGTCCCCTGGGGACTAGCGCTTCCAATGAGCAGTTCTTC	CASSPLGTSASNEQFF
TRBV6-5	-	TRBJ1-2	-	TGTGCCAGCAGATTTACTGATAACTATGGCTACACCTTC	CASRFTDNYGYTF
TRBV30	-	TRBJ1-1	TRBD1	TGTGCCTGGGGGACAGGGCTGAACACTGAAGCTTTCTTT	CAWGTGLNTEAFF
TRBV10-3	-	TRBJ2-1	TRBD1	TGTGCCATCAGTCCGGGACAGGGCGGCAATGAGCAGTTCTTC	CAISPGQGGNEQFF
TRBV7-9	-	TRBJ2-1	-	TGTGCCAGCAGCTTAGCGCAAGCCAGAACCACGTACAATGAGCAGTTCTTC	CASSLAQARTTYNEQFF
TRBV27	-	TRBJ2-4	TRBD1	TGTGCCAGCAGTTTACACGGGACAGTTGACAGTGCGATTCAGTACTTC	CASSLHGTVDSAIQYF
TRBV5-1	-	TRBJ2-1	-	TGCGCCAGCAGCACGAACTACAATGAGCAGTTCTTC	CASSTNYNEQFF
TRBV5-1	-	TRBJ1-4	-	TGCGCCAGCAGCCCAAGGACACCGGGGACAAGGGGAAATGAAAAACTGTTTTTT	CASSPRTPGTRGNEKLFF
TRBV2	-	TRBJ2-7	-	TGTGCCAGCAGTGAGCAGGGGCAGGGCTACGAGCAGTACTTC	CASSEQGQGYEQYF
TRBV18	-	TRBJ1-1	-	TGTGCCAGCCGGGACACTGAAGCTTTCTTT	CASRDTEAFF
TRBV18	once	TRBJ1-4	-	TGTGCCAGCTCAGGGGCCGAGCAGGAAAAACTGTTTTTT	CASSGAEQEKLFF
TRBV6-1	-	TRBJ1-6	TRBD1	TGTGCCAGCAGTGAGACAGGGTTTCGCTCACCCCTCCACTTT	CASSETGFRSPLHF